Each of the 9 T cell receptor beta chains below was sequenced from the same sample in a study of cytomegalovirus exposure and HLA in healthy donors. 60 Vbeta and 13 Jbeta primers were used in PCR. The repertoire was sequenced with immunoSEQ multiplex PCR; TCRdb's copy has only in-frame clones and lacks some. The sample consists of 95,000 to 150,000 clones, under 80% of them appearing once. Sequencing was carried out using PBMCs. Every receptor here comes from a man aged 60 to 75 in good health and CMV-seropositive.

V and J are TRBV6-1 and TRBJ2-1, with TRBD2 identical over 13 bases. Germline assignment: CDR1 MNHNS and CDR2 SASEGT. V shed 5 bases, J shed 6 bases, and the junction held 4 bases outside the gene matches. The CDR3 has 15 residues. CDR3 bases: TGTGCCAGCAGTTTAACTAGCGGGGGGGCCAATGAGCAGTTCTTC. Its translation: CASSLTSGGANEQFF.

This clone was detected only a few times. The chain combines TRBV5-1 with TRBJ2-2; TRBD2 matches at 7 bases. Per germline, CDR1 SGHRS and CDR2 YFSETQ. The J segment lost 2 bases and the V segment lost 2 bases, leaving 6 bases of the junction unmatched. This CDR3 spans 16 amino acids. CDR3 in amino acids: CASSFSTSANTGELFF. In DNA form, the CDR3 reads TGCGCCAGCAGCTTCTCAACTAGCGCCAACACCGGGGAGCTGTTTTTT.

The table lists this clone with a count of one. The V gene is TRBV19, the J gene TRBJ1-5; D unresolved. Germline CDR1 LNHDA, CDR2 SQIVND (reference sequence). Trimming took off 2 bases at V and 7 bases at J, with 21 bases between the two ends. This CDR3 is 17 amino acids long. CDR3 DNA sequence: TGTGCCAGTAGTATAACTACATCTTACGGGGTTCAACAGCCCCAGCATTTT. As protein: CASSITTSYGVQQPQHF. Drawing the rest from reference TRBV19 and TRBJ1-5, the complete variable domain is DGGITQSPKYLFRKEGQNVTLSCEQNLNHDAMYWYRQDPGQGLRLIYYSQIVNDFQKGDIAEGYSVSREKKESFPLTVTSAQKNPTAFYLCASSITTSYGVQQPQHFGDGTRLSIL.

The chain is built from TRBV7-3 and TRBJ2-3; D remains unclear. Trimming took 5 bases from V and 1 from J, leaving 7 bases between them. Germline CDR1 SGHTA, CDR2 FQGTGA. The CDR3 covers 13 residues. CDR3 DNA sequence: TGTGCCAGCAGCCACGGAGGCACAGATACGCAGTATTTT. Its protein product is CASSHGGTDTQYF.

The chain employs TRBV11-2 and TRBJ1-2; 7 bases match TRBD1. The CDR3 covers 14 residues. From germline, CDR1 is SGHAT and CDR2 FQNNGV. The ends lost 5 bases at V and 8 bases at J; junction bases unmatched: 11. CDR3 protein: CASSIDRDLRGYTF. The CDR3 DNA is TGTGCCAGCAGCATCGACAGGGATTTGCGGGGCTACACCTTC.

The chain recombines TRBV28 with TRBJ1-1, with a weak D call TRBD1 (5 bases). Germline V gives CDR1 MDHEN, CDR2 SYDVKM. Trimming stripped 3 bases from V and 1 base from J, with 15 bases between. This CDR3 is built from 16 residues. The CDR3 DNA follows: TGTGCCAGCAGTTTGGGCGGAGGGGCCCCGAACACTGAAGCTTTCTTT. Protein product: CASSLGGGAPNTEAFF.

The chain links TRBV7-3 to TRBJ2-1, with D possibly TRBD1 on 5 matching bases. V lost 2 bases to trimming and J lost 5 bases, with 13 bases between them. The CDR3 contains 15 residues. Germline V CDR1 and CDR2: SGHTA, FQGTGA. CDR3 coding DNA: TGTGCCAGCAGCTTAGGGCAGGGTTCGCACAATGAGCAGTTCTTC. Protein product: CASSLGQGSHNEQFF. Combining the CDR3 with reference TRBV7-3 and TRBJ2-1 gives the whole variable domain GAGVSQTPSNKVTEKGKYVELRCDPISGHTALYWYRQSLGQGPEFLIYFQGTGAADDSGLPNDRFFAVRPEGSVSTLKIQRTERGDSAVYLCASSLGQGSHNEQFFGPGTRLTVL.

This clone was found once. The gene calls are TRBV11-2 and TRBJ1-1; 7 bases match TRBD1. CDR3 length: 13 residues. The J segment lost 5 bases and the V segment lost 7 bases, leaving 7 bases of the junction unmatched. Germline CDR1 is SGHAT and CDR2 is FQNNGV. The CDR3, as DNA: TGTGCCAGCACCGCAACAGGGGTTACTGAAGCTTTCTTT. Translation gives CASTATGVTEAFF. The full variable domain, rest sourced from reference TRBV11-2 and TRBJ1-1, is EAGVAQSPRYKIIEKRQSVAFWCNPISGHATLYWYQQILGQGPKLLIQFQNNGVVDDSQLPKDRFSAERLKGVDSTLKIQPAKLEDSAVYLCASTATGVTEAFFGQGTRLTVV.

The chain combines TRBV29-1 with TRBJ2-7, with TRBD2 matching over 7 bases. V dropped 6 bases and J dropped 1; count of bases not matched to a gene: 9. This CDR3 is 14 amino acids long. CDR1 SQVTM and CDR2 ANQGSEA come from the germline V gene. CDR3 bases: TGCAGCGTGGGCGGGAGAGGATATTCCTACGAGCAGTACTTC. It yields the protein CSVGGRGYSYEQYF.